The sequence of this TCR beta chain was determined in a study of shared clonotypes between healthy human individuals. Overall study findings and caveats: Memory subsets generally showed smaller estimated richness than naive subsets did.

Note on this clone: Its antigen remains unknown.

TCRdb's table, derived via immunoSEQ multiplex PCR, lists solely in-frame clones and lacks some. The table has hundreds of thousands of clones, over 65% seen once. From CD4+ cells came CD45RA+ naive and CD45RA-negative memory subsets. V was clipped by 4 bases and J by 4 bases, with 9 bases between them. Germline V gene data show CDR1 as WNHNN and CDR2 as SYGVQD (reference sequence). The length of the CDR3 is 13 residues. The sequence derives from a woman aged 30 to 39 in good health. Sequencing input: memory CD4+ T cells sorted from blood. The subset was: CD45RA-negative fraction. The rearrangement joins TRBV10-1 to TRBJ2-3; D unresolved. The CDR3 loop is CASSGWEADTQYF. The CDR3 DNA reads as TGCGCCAGCAGTGGGTGGGAAGCAGATACGCAGTATTTT.